This is a list of T cell receptor beta chains from one sample in a study of blood T cell repertoires in COVID-19. Sequencing was performed with immunoSEQ multiplex PCR; in TCRdb, only in-frame clones are kept and a portion is missing. The sample records about 260,000 clones, roughly 88% being singletons. The specimen was PBMCs or T cells enriched from blood (not recorded which). The source of these receptors is a woman aged 40 to 50 with acute COVID-19. Each CDR3 is given with its conserved first and last residue. The D gene is left open where the match is weak. Not all rows give a size; the values are once, few, many and, for expanded clones, a class.

J gene	V gene	D gene	clone size	CDR3 protein	CDR3 DNA
TRBJ2-1	TRBV28	TRBD2	-	CASNGAGGSNEQFF	TGTGCCAGCAATGGAGCGGGAGGTAGCAATGAGCAGTTCTTC
TRBJ2-3	TRBV10-2	TRBD2	-	CASSGLAGVADTQYF	TGCGCCAGCAGTGGACTAGCGGGAGTGGCAGATACGCAGTATTTT
TRBJ1-2	TRBV7-2	TRBD1	-	CASSLGTGVYGYTF	TGTGCCAGCAGCTTAGGGACAGGGGTCTATGGCTACACCTTC
TRBJ2-7	TRBV28	TRBD2	-	CASRTASTSGRAVYEQYF	TGTGCCAGCAGGACGGCCTCGACTAGCGGGAGGGCAGTCTACGAGCAGTACTTC
TRBJ1-2	TRBV28	-	-	CASSTDSTNYGYTF	TGTGCCAGCAGTACAGACAGTACTAACTATGGCTACACCTTC
TRBJ2-2	TRBV18	-	-	CASSPEVGELFF	TGTGCCAGCTCACCTGAGGTCGGGGAGCTGTTTTTT
TRBJ1-2	TRBV19	-	-	CASSIGGNVDGYTF	TGTGCCAGTAGTATTGGGGGGAATGTGGATGGCTACACCTTC
TRBJ1-4	TRBV7-2	TRBD1	-	CASSLGQGNEKLFF	TGTGCCAGCAGCCTAGGACAGGGAAATGAAAAACTGTTTTTT
TRBJ2-1	TRBV7-2	TRBD2	-	CASSLQLAGGNEQFF	TGTGCCAGCAGCTTACAACTAGCGGGAGGTAATGAGCAGTTCTTC
TRBJ2-1	TRBV6-1	TRBD2	-	CASTEAASGSPNEQFF	TGTGCCAGCACTGAAGCTGCTAGCGGGAGTCCCAATGAGCAGTTCTTC
TRBJ2-4	TRBV10-2	TRBD1	-	CASKQPGQKNDLAKNIQYF	TGCGCCAGCAAACAACCGGGACAGAAAAACGATCTAGCCAAAAACATTCAGTACTTC
TRBJ2-3	TRBV7-7	-	-	CASSLGVSGFQDTQYF	TGTGCTAGCAGCTTAGGGGTTAGCGGATTTCAAGATACGCAGTATTTT
TRBJ2-1	TRBV7-3	-	-	CASSSGYEQFF	TGTGCCAGCAGCTCCGGTTATGAGCAGTTCTTC
TRBJ2-1	TRBV2	TRBD2	-	CASSDVGLAGGRGYNEQFF	TGTGCCAGCAGTGATGTGGGACTAGCGGGAGGGAGGGGATACAATGAGCAGTTCTTC
TRBJ2-7	TRBV7-9	-	-	CASSKSSYEQYF	TGTGCCAGCAGTAAGAGCTCCTACGAGCAGTACTTC
TRBJ1-4	TRBV29-1	-	once	CSVESPDEKLFF	TGCAGCGTTGAAAGTCCAGATGAAAAACTGTTTTTT
TRBJ1-2	TRBV6-5	TRBD1	-	CASSYSGQGPNGYTF	TGTGCCAGCAGTTACTCCGGACAGGGGCCTAATGGCTACACCTTC
TRBJ1-5	TRBV19	TRBD1	-	CASSMHRTGGFFFGNQPQHF	TGTGCCAGTAGTATGCATCGAACAGGGGGTTTTTTCTTCGGCAATCAGCCCCAGCATTTT
TRBJ2-7	TRBV27	TRBD2	-	CASTLIAGAYEQYF	TGTGCCAGCACCCTAATAGCGGGAGCCTACGAGCAGTACTTC
TRBJ1-6	TRBV4-1	TRBD1	-	CASSQPRQGVNSPLHF	TGCGCCAGCAGCCAACCCCGACAGGGGGTGAATTCACCCCTCCACTTT
TRBJ2-1	TRBV28	TRBD1	-	CASITPGQGMGEQFF	TGTGCCAGCATCACTCCGGGACAGGGTATGGGTGAGCAGTTCTTC
TRBJ2-3	TRBV10-1	TRBD1	-	CASSGQGAGTDTQYF	TGCGCCAGCAGTGGACAGGGGGCAGGCACAGATACGCAGTATTTT
TRBJ2-3	TRBV7-9	-	-	CASSWGGDTQYF	TGTGCCAGCAGCTGGGGCGGAGATACGCAGTATTTT
TRBJ2-1	TRBV5-1	TRBD1	-	CASSPGQGGDEQFF	TGCGCCAGCAGTCCCGGACAGGGCGGGGATGAGCAGTTCTTC
TRBJ2-1	TRBV9	-	-	CASSVGGVASNEQFF	TGTGCCAGCAGCGTAGGGGGGGTGGCGTCCAATGAGCAGTTCTTC
TRBJ1-6	TRBV6-5	-	-	CASRLGRVGNSPLHF	TGTGCCAGCAGGCTAGGCAGGGTCGGTAATTCACCCCTCCACTTT
TRBJ2-2	TRBV4-3	-	-	CASSLQGVWSGELFF	TGCGCCAGCAGCCTACAGGGAGTCTGGTCCGGGGAGCTGTTTTTT
TRBJ1-1	TRBV20-1	-	-	CSATQGSEAFF	TGCAGTGCTACGCAGGGTTCTGAAGCTTTCTTT
TRBJ2-7	TRBV20-1	-	-	CSASPGSVYEQYF	TGCAGTGCTAGTCCGGGGTCCGTCTACGAGCAGTACTTC
TRBJ2-3	TRBV12-3/TRBV12-4	-	once	CASNVVAADTQYF	TGTGCCAGCAATGTAGTAGCAGCCGATACGCAGTATTTT
TRBJ2-5	TRBV15	TRBD2	-	CATRRVAGSQETQYF	TGTGCCACCCGCCGGGTAGCGGGATCCCAAGAGACCCAGTACTTC
TRBJ2-5	TRBV5-8	-	once	CASSLDGAHETQYF	TGTGCCAGCAGCTTGGACGGAGCCCACGAGACCCAGTACTTC
TRBJ2-1	TRBV2	TRBD2	once	CASSEAGRGRIEQFF	TGTGCCAGCAGTGAAGCGGGGCGCGGGAGAATTGAGCAGTTCTTC
TRBJ1-4	TRBV9	TRBD1	-	CASSAPLGQGAGATNEKLFF	TGTGCCAGCAGCGCCCCTTTGGGACAGGGTGCAGGGGCGACTAATGAAAAACTGTTTTTT
TRBJ1-5	TRBV5-8	-	once	CASSLNGQPQHF	TGTGCCAGCAGCTTGAACGGTCAGCCCCAGCATTTT
TRBJ1-5	TRBV28	TRBD1	-	CASSITGGGSNQPQHF	TGTGCCAGCAGTATTACAGGGGGCGGGAGCAATCAGCCCCAGCATTTT
TRBJ1-5	TRBV19	TRBD1	-	CASRGQGLGNQPQHF	TGTGCCAGTAGGGGACAGGGGCTAGGCAATCAGCCCCAGCATTTT
TRBJ1-1	TRBV14	-	-	CASSQDGIGVSGTEAFF	TGTGCCAGCAGCCAAGATGGTATCGGGGTAAGTGGGACTGAAGCTTTCTTT
TRBJ2-1	TRBV10-1	TRBD2	-	CASSRRTGTSGYNEQFF	TGCGCCAGCAGTCGGAGAACCGGGACTAGCGGTTACAATGAGCAGTTCTTC